This T cell receptor beta chain was found in a study of cytomegalovirus exposure and HLA in healthy donors. The PCR was carried out with 60 Vbeta primers and 13 Jbeta primers. The method was immunoSEQ multiplex PCR; TCRdb's version includes in-frame clones alone and lacks a portion of them. The sample lists 150,000 to 250,000 clones, 82% occurring once. On this clone: The target antigen is unknown.

The CDR3 totals 13 residues. The V and J ends lost 4 bases and 2 bases respectively, with 11 bases between them. CDR1 and CDR2 (germline): SQVTM, ANQGSEA. The donors (healthy individuals) were bone marrow donors. Whereas donors were nominally healthy upon sampling, unrecorded immune exposures were probable. Study findings and constraints: Excluded were some V segments that proved indistinguishable, including TRBV6-2 and TRBV6-3.

The specimen sequenced was PBMCs. The chain employs TRBV29-1 and TRBJ1-2, with D unresolved. The receptor comes from a boy younger than 10 in good health and CMV-seronegative. The chain's CDR3 is CSVAPRANYGYTF. The CDR3 coding sequence is TGCAGCGTTGCTCCGAGGGCGAACTATGGCTACACCTTC.